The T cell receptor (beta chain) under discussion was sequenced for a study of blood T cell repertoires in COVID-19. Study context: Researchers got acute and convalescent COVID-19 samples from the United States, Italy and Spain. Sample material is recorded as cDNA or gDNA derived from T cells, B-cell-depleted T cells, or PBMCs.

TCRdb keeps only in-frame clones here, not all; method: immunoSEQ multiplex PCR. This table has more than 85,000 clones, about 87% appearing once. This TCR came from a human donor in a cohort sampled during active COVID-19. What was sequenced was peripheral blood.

The CDR3 DNA sequence: TGTGCCAGCAGTTACTATACCGGGGAGACCCAGTACTTC. It codes for CASSYYTGETQYF. J is TRBJ2-5 and V is TRBV6-2 or TRBV6-3; D not resolved. Germline CDR1 and CDR2: MNHEY and SVGEGT. This CDR3 region has 13 residues. The ends were cut back, 1 base at V and 5 bases at J, with 8 bases in the middle.